The T cell receptor (beta chain) described here comes from a study of T cells after yellow fever vaccination. They built TCR cDNA with 5'RACE template switching, a step that put in a universal primer site and UMIs. TCRdb processed the 5' RACE reads anew with MiXCR; each CDR3 protein has one entry. The sample yields approximately 550,000 distinct CDR3 sequences, roughly 21% seen once. Study results and limitations: Boosting was followed by the reappearance of most primary-vaccination clones (just under 98% CD4, about 90% CD8).

This clonotype was found once. As yet, its antigen is unknown. The CDR3 is 15 amino acids. The V segment lost 5 bases and the J segment 4 bases; nucleotides outside the gene matches: 5. The chain carries TRBV12-3 or TRBV12-4 and TRBJ1-2; TRBD1 aligns across 12 bases. The source of this sequence is a man aged 30-40 years who received the YFV17D yellow fever vaccine. Sequenced material: PBMCs, taken 15 days after the yellow fever booster vaccination. In DNA, the CDR3 is TGTGCCAGCAGTCCGGGACAGGGGGCGGGCTATGGCTACACCTTC. As protein: CASSPGQGAGYGYTF.